This is a list of T cell receptor beta chains from one sample in a study of Graves' ophthalmopathy and Graves' hyperthyroidism. TCRdb re-analysed the multiplex PCR reads in MiXCR, keeping a single row per CDR3 protein. The table records 900,000 to 1,200,000 distinct CDR3 sequences, about 35% of them present only once. The sequenced material came from peripheral blood or thyroid tissue (not recorded which). Every receptor here comes from an adult man with Graves' hyperthyroidism. Each CDR3 is given with its conserved first and last residue. Each record gives: D gene, CDR3 length, J gene, clone size, V gene, CDR3 DNA, CDR3 protein. D genes are given only for firm matches. Only part of the rows carry a size: once, few, many, or a class if the clone is expanded.

D gene: -; CDR3 length: 14; J gene: TRBJ1-3; clone size: -; V gene: TRBV15; CDR3 DNA: TGTGCCACCAGCAGAGGTGGGACCGGAAACACCATATATTTT; CDR3 protein: CATSRGGTGNTIYF
D gene: TRBD1; CDR3 length: 16; J gene: TRBJ2-7; clone size: -; V gene: TRBV12-3/TRBV12-4; CDR3 DNA: TGTGCCAGCAGTGCCGGACAGGGTAGGTTGTCCTACGAGCAGTACTTC; CDR3 protein: CASSAGQGRLSYEQYF
D gene: TRBD1; CDR3 length: 15; J gene: TRBJ1-4; clone size: few; V gene: TRBV12-3/TRBV12-4; CDR3 DNA: TGTGCCAGCAGTGGACAGGGGGCTTTTCGGGAAAAACTGTTTTTT; CDR3 protein: CASSGQGAFREKLFF
D gene: -; CDR3 length: 15; J gene: TRBJ1-2; clone size: many; V gene: TRBV2; CDR3 DNA: TGTGCCAGCAGTAAAACCAAGGATGTTAACTATGGCTACACCTTC; CDR3 protein: CASSKTKDVNYGYTF
D gene: TRBD1; CDR3 length: 14; J gene: TRBJ2-7; clone size: -; V gene: TRBV7-9; CDR3 DNA: TGTACCAGCAGTCAAGGGGACAGGGGGAACGAGCAGTACTTC; CDR3 protein: CTSSQGDRGNEQYF
D gene: -; CDR3 length: 15; J gene: TRBJ2-6; clone size: once; V gene: TRBV10-3; CDR3 DNA: TGTGCCATCTCGGGCGAGGGAGCGGGGGCCAACGTCCTGACTTTC; CDR3 protein: CAISGEGAGANVLTF
D gene: -; CDR3 length: 14; J gene: TRBJ1-6; clone size: many; V gene: TRBV20-1; CDR3 DNA: TGCAGTGCTAGAGGTCAGGCTATGTTCTCACCCCTCCACTTT; CDR3 protein: CSARGQAMFSPLHF
D gene: -; CDR3 length: 14; J gene: TRBJ1-3; clone size: -; V gene: TRBV19; CDR3 DNA: TGTGCCAGTAGTATCACCAGCTCTGGAAACACCATATATTTT; CDR3 protein: CASSITSSGNTIYF
D gene: TRBD1; CDR3 length: 14; J gene: TRBJ2-5; clone size: many; V gene: TRBV7-9; CDR3 DNA: TGTGCCAGCAGCTCCACAGGGGGCTTGGAGACCCAGTACTTC; CDR3 protein: CASSSTGGLETQYF
D gene: TRBD1; CDR3 length: 16; J gene: TRBJ2-5; clone size: many; V gene: TRBV7-6; CDR3 DNA: TGTGCCAGCAGCTTAGTCCCACAGGGGACCCAAGAGACCCAGTACTTC; CDR3 protein: CASSLVPQGTQETQYF
D gene: -; CDR3 length: 12; J gene: TRBJ2-7; clone size: -; V gene: TRBV20-1; CDR3 DNA: TGCAGTGCTATGATCCCGGGGTACGAGCAGTACTTC; CDR3 protein: CSAMIPGYEQYF